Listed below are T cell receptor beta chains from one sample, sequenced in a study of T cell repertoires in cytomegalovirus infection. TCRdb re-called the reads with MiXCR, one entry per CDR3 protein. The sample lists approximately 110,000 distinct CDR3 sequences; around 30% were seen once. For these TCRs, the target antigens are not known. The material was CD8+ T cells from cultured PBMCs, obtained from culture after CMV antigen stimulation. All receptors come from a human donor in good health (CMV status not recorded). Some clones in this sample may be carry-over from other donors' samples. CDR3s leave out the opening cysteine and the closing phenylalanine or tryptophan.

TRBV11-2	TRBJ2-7	ASSRGLASEQY
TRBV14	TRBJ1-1	ASSHQGRTEAF
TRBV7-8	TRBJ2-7	ASSLAGSYEQY
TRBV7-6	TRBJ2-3	ASSSGTMTSTDTQY
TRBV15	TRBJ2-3	ATSRAGRQHTDTQY
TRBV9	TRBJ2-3	ASSVSSSGGYTDTQY
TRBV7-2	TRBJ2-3	ASSLERGADTQY
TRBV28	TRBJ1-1	ASTGAKAEAF
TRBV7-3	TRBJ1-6	ASSLTTAGNSPLH
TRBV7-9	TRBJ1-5	ASSLEFQPQH
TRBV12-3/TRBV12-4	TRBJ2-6	ATRAGSGANVLT
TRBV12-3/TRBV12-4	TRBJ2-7	ASSWEGNEQY
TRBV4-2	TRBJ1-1	ASSPSGGAHMNTEAF
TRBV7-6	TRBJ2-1	ASSFPRDPYNEQF
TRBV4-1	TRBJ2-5	ASSQETGPGFETQY
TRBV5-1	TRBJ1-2	ASSLGTANYGYT
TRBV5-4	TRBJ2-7	ASSTGTGVSYEQY
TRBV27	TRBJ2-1	ASSLSRADNEQF
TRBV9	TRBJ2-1	ASSSPGGGSSYNEQF
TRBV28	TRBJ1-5	ASNRRGDQPQH
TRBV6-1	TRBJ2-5	ASSSSVTGAGETQY
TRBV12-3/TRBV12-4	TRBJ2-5	ASSPQGSGETQY
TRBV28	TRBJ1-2	ASSSEMDSLYGYT
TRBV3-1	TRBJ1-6	ASGPSPLH
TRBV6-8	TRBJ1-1	ASRAGRSNTEAF
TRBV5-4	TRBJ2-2	ASRLSVVGELF
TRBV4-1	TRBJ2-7	ASSQLAWTEGSNEQY
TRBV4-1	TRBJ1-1	ASSPFMNSNTEAF
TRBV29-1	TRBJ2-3	SVGDRETSTDTQY
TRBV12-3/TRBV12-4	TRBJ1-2	ASSLSGAGYGYT
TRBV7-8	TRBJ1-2	ASSLVVNRTYGYT
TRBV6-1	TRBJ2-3	ASSEAPFTDTQY
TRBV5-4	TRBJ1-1	ASSSGAGFEAF
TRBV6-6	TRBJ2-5	ASWESTQETQY
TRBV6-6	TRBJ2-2	ASSYFRDTGELF
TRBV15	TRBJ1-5	ATSRTGGVNNQPQH
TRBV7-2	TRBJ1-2	ASSLSWGGAYGYT
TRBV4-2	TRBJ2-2	ASSQVRAGELF
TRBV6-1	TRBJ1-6	ASTQGASSYNSPLH
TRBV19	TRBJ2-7	ASGDRSYEQY
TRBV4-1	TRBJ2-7	ASSQDTGGTSYEQY
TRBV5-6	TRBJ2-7	ASSQIAGTASYEQY
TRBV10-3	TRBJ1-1	AISDRENTEAF
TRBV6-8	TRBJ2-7	ASRPLVPPPSYEQY
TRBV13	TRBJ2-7	ASSEQVKSEQY
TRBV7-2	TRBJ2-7	ASSLAGTGMIYEQY
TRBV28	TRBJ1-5	ASSPRGQGQPQH
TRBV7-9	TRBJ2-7	ASSSRGPRDTYEQY
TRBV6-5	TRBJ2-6	ASSYSRGALSGANVLT
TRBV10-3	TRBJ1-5	AISEGNQPQH
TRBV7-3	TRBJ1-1	ASVIDRAITEAF